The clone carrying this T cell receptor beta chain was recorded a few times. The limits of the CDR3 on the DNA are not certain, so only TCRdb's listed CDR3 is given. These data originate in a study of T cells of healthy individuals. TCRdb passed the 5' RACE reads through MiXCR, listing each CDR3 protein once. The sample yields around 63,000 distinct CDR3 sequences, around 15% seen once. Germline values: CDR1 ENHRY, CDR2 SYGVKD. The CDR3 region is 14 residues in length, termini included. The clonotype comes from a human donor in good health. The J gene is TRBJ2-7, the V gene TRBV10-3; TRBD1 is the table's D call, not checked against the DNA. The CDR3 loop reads CAISESWGRGSEYF.